These T cell receptor beta chains were read from a single sample in a study of T cell repertoires in cytomegalovirus infection. TCRdb called the reads again in MiXCR, with one record for every CDR3 protein. The repertoire consists of 130,000 or so distinct CDR3 sequences, with about 6.5% occurring once and the leading ten covering over 15%. Material: PBMCs. Receptor source: a human donor in good health (CMV status not recorded). Some clones in this sample may be carry-over from other donors' samples. CDR3s leave out the opening cysteine and the closing phenylalanine or tryptophan. Clone size is not always given. Where it is, it says once, few, many or a class for expanded clones.

size,V,J,CDR3
NA,TRBV20-1,TRBJ2-5,SARDAAGGQETQY
many,TRBV7-2,TRBJ2-7,ASSLEVGAYEQY
many,TRBV7-2,TRBJ2-4,ASSLGGWNIQY
many,TRBV2,TRBJ1-2,ASSAGTGGGYGYT
NA,TRBV20-1,TRBJ2-1,SAGRGLAGKVDEQF
many,TRBV7-2,TRBJ2-7,ASTGGGLYEQY
many,TRBV7-2,TRBJ2-3,ASSTPDRGADTQY
NA,TRBV2,TRBJ2-5,ASSSEQEETQY
many,TRBV5-4,TRBJ2-1,ASSFLIGRGRSYNEQF
few,TRBV6-5,TRBJ1-4,ASSPGGGAEKLF
many,TRBV7-9,TRBJ2-7,ASSFVGHEQY
few,TRBV12-3/TRBV12-4,TRBJ1-6,ASSLRNNSPLH
many,TRBV7-2,TRBJ2-7,ASSSQRGHYEQY
many,TRBV20-1,TRBJ2-2,SAQSTGRAGTGELF
many,TRBV7-2,TRBJ1-2,ASSSLGGQSYGYT
NA,TRBV20-1,TRBJ1-5,SGARARGLGQPQH
few,TRBV28,TRBJ2-7,ASHPSTGGYHSYEQY
many,TRBV7-2,TRBJ2-5,ASSLAAGSRETQY
many,TRBV7-8,TRBJ1-6,ASSLGGRGNNSPLH
once,TRBV20-1,TRBJ1-2,SARGQGRGYT
many,TRBV25-1,TRBJ1-2,ASRPVEASGYT
many,TRBV7-2,TRBJ1-5,ASSAAGLFLQPQH
NA,TRBV5-1,TRBJ2-1,ASRDSGQYYNEQF
many,TRBV12-3/TRBV12-4,TRBJ1-4,ASSPTGPLGDEKLF
many,TRBV2,TRBJ1-6,ASSERQHLD
many,TRBV7-2,TRBJ1-3,ASSFGGSSGNTIY
many,TRBV29-1,TRBJ1-2,SVDTSGASVYGYT
NA,TRBV12-3/TRBV12-4,TRBJ1-2,ASSLMTNYGYT
NA,TRBV2,TRBJ1-4,ASGINEKLF
many,TRBV5-4,TRBJ2-3,ASSPRTVASTDTQY
few,TRBV4-1,TRBJ1-1,ASSQPQGRGNTEAF
many,TRBV27,TRBJ1-1,ASSQVRNTEAF
many,TRBV7-9,TRBJ2-1,ASSLRGPDNEQF
NA,TRBV20-1,TRBJ1-2,SAKTGADGYT
many,TRBV7-9,TRBJ2-1,ASSFTSGEEF
many,TRBV7-2,TRBJ2-5,ASSLRGGFKETQY
once,TRBV7-8,TRBJ2-2,ASNLLWGGTGELF
many,TRBV7-3,TRBJ1-6,ASSVNRDSPLH
few,TRBV27,TRBJ1-4,ASSSTGEPSRKLF
few,TRBV19,TRBJ1-2,ASTAPYQGNYGYT